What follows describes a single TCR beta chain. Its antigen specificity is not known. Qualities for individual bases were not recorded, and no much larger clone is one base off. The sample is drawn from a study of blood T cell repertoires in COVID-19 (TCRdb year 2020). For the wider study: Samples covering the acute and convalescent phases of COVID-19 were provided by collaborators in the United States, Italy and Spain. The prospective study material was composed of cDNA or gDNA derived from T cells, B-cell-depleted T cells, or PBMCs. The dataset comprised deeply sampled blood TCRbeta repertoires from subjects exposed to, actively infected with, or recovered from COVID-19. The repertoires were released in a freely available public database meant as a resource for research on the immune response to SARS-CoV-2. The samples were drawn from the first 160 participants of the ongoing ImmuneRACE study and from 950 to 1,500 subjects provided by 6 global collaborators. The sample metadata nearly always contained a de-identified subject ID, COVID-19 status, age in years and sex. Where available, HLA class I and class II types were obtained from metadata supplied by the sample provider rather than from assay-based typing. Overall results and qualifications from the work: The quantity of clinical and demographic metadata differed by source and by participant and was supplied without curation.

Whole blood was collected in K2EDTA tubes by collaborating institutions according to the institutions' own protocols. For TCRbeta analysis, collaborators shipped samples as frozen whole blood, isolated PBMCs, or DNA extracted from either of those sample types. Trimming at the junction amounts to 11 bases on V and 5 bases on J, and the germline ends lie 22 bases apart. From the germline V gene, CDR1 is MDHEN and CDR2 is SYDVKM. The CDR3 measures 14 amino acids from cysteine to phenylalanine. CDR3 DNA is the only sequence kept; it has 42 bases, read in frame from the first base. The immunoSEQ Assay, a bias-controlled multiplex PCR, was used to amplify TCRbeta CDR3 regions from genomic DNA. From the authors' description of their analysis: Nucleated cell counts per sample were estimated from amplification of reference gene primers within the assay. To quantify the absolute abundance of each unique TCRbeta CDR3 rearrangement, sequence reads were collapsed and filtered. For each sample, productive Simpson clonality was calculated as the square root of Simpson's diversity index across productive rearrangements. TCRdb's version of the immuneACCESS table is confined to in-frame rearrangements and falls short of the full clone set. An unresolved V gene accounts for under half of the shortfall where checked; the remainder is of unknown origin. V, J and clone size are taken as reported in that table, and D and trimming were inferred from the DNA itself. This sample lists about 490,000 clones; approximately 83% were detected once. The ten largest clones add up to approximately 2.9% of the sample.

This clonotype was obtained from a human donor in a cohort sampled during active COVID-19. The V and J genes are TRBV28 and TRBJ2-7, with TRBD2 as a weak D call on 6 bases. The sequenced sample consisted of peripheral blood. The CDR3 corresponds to CAVQEEGLRDEQYF. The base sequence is TGTGCCGTCCAAGAGGAGGGGCTCCGGGACGAGCAGTACTTC.